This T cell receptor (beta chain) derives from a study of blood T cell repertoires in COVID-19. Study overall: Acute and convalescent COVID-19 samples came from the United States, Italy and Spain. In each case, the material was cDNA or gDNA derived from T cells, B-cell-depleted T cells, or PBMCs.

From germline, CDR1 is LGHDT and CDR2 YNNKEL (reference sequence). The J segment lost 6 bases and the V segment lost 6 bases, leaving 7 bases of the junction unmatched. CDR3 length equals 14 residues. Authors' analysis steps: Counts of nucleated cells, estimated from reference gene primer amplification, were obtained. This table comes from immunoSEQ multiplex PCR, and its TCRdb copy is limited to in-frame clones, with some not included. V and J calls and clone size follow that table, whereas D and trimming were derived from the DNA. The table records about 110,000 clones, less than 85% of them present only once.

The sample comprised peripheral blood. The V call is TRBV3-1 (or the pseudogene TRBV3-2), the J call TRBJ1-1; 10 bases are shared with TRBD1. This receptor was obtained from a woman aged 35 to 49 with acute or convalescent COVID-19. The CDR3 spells CASRTTGGRAEAFF. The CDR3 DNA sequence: TGTGCCAGCAGGACGACAGGGGGCAGGGCTGAAGCTTTCTTT.